A selection of T cell receptor beta chains follows, all from one sample in a study of cytomegalovirus exposure and HLA in healthy donors. This table comes from immunoSEQ multiplex PCR, and its TCRdb copy is limited to in-frame clones, with some not included. This sample has about 140,000 clones, with roughly four fifths found just once. Sequencing used PBMCs. All receptors derive from a man between 18 and 35 years old in good health and CMV-seropositive. Each CDR3 is given with its conserved first and last residue. Fields, in order: V gene, clone size, D gene, J gene, CDR3 length, CDR3 DNA, CDR3 protein. D genes are given only for firm matches. Rows give clone size only sometimes, using once, few, many, or a class for an expanded clone.

TRBV4-1	-	-	TRBJ2-5	15	TGCGCCAGCAGCCAGGGCTCGCCGGCGAGAAAGACCCAGTACTTC	CASSQGSPARKTQYF
TRBV7-8	few	TRBD1	TRBJ1-3	16	TGTGCCAGCAGCCCCCCTTGGACAGGGGGTGGAAACACCATATATTTT	CASSPPWTGGGNTIYF
TRBV28	-	-	TRBJ2-3	12	TGTGCCAGCAGTCCCTCGGTGGTAGTCCAGTATTTT	CASSPSVVVQYF
TRBV15	-	-	TRBJ1-4	14	TGTGCCACCAGCAGAGATCGCTCCCTCGTTCGGCTGTTTTTT	CATSRDRSLVRLFF
TRBV9	-	-	TRBJ1-1	15	TGTGCCAGCAGCGTCTCAGGCCTGGGGAACACTGAAGCTTTCTTT	CASSVSGLGNTEAFF
TRBV9	-	-	TRBJ1-2	16	TGTGCCAGCAGCCCCGTGGGGCAGGGGATAAACTATGGCTACACCTTC	CASSPVGQGINYGYTF
TRBV6-1	few	TRBD1	TRBJ2-7	14	TGTGCCAGCAGCGTTACAGGGGCGACCTACGAGCAGTACTTC	CASSVTGATYEQYF
TRBV13	once	-	TRBJ2-7	15	TGTGCCAGCAGCTCGGGGTCGGCAGGGGTTATCGAGCAGTACTTC	CASSSGSAGVIEQYF
TRBV27	-	TRBD2	TRBJ2-7	14	TGTGCCAGCAGTTCAGGGACTAGTTCCTACGAGCAGTACTTC	CASSSGTSSYEQYF
TRBV28	-	TRBD1	TRBJ2-7	15	TGTGCCAGCACTGAGGTCGGGACAGGGGACTACGAGCAGTACTTC	CASTEVGTGDYEQYF
TRBV5-4	-	TRBD2	TRBJ2-7	14	TGTGCCAGCAGCTTGTTAGCGGGAGAGGACGAGCAGTACTTC	CASSLLAGEDEQYF
TRBV6-1	-	-	TRBJ2-2	17	TGTGCCAGCAGTGAAGTAGCAGGGCAGGGGAACACCGGGGAGCTGTTTTTT	CASSEVAGQGNTGELFF
TRBV19	-	-	TRBJ2-3	19	TGTGCCAGTAACCTAAGGGGCTTTCTGGGAGGCCTTAGCACAGATACGCAGTATTTT	CASNLRGFLGGLSTDTQYF
TRBV11-2	-	-	TRBJ1-2	12	TGTGCCAGCACCCTTGGGGGCCATGGCTACACCTTC	CASTLGGHGYTF
TRBV4-1	few	-	TRBJ2-6	14	TGCGCCAGCAGCCTCGGTAGTGGGGCCAACGTCCTGACTTTC	CASSLGSGANVLTF
TRBV9	-	TRBD1	TRBJ1-4	16	TGTGCCAGCAGCGCGGGACAGGTATCAACTAATGAAAAACTGTTTTTT	CASSAGQVSTNEKLFF
TRBV7-8	few	-	TRBJ2-2	15	TGTGCCAGCAGACCGAGGGGGGGCGGAACCGGGGAGCTGTTTTTT	CASRPRGGGTGELFF
TRBV29-1	-	-	TRBJ1-1	13	TGCAGCGTACCATGGGAGGGGTGGACTGAAGCTTTCTTT	CSVPWEGWTEAFF
TRBV5-4	few	TRBD1	TRBJ2-3	16	TGTGCCAGCAGCTTGCCGGGACAGGGGCGGACAGATACGCAGTATTTT	CASSLPGQGRTDTQYF
TRBV2	-	TRBD2	TRBJ2-2	15	TGTGCCTCCGGGACTAGCGGGATAAGGGCCGGGGAGCTGTTTTTT	CASGTSGIRAGELFF
TRBV7-9	-	-	TRBJ1-2	13	TGTGCCAGCAGCTTGGATAGGGGCTATGGCTACACCTTC	CASSLDRGYGYTF
TRBV5-6	-	TRBD1	TRBJ2-7	15	TGTGCCAGCAGCTTGGCGGGACAGGCCTCCTACGAGCAGTACTTC	CASSLAGQASYEQYF
TRBV7-9	-	-	TRBJ2-7	16	TGTGCCAGCAGCTTCCGCGCGGCCGGTCCCACCTACGAGCAGTACTTC	CASSFRAAGPTYEQYF
TRBV7-9	-	TRBD2	TRBJ2-2	18	TGTGCCTTACATACAAAGGGGACTAGCGGATTCAACACCGGGGAGCTGTTTTTT	CALHTKGTSGFNTGELFF
TRBV4-2	-	TRBD2	TRBJ2-3	17	TGTGCCAGCAGCCAAGAAGGGCCCGCGGGAGGAACAGATACGCAGTATTTT	CASSQEGPAGGTDTQYF
TRBV19	-	TRBD1	TRBJ1-6	14	TGTGCCAGTAGTATGGACAGGGGGGATTCACCCCTCCACTTT	CASSMDRGDSPLHF
TRBV7-3	-	TRBD1	TRBJ1-1	17	TGTGCCAGCAGCTTAACCCCCCAGACAGGGATGAACACTGAAGCTTTCTTT	CASSLTPQTGMNTEAFF
TRBV4-1	-	-	TRBJ2-1	17	TGCGCCAGCAGCCAAGGCGAAAGAAAGAGCTCCTACAATGAGCAGTTCTTC	CASSQGERKSSYNEQFF
TRBV7-8	-	-	TRBJ2-3	14	TGTGCCAGCAGCTACACAGGGAGCACAGATACGCAGTATTTT	CASSYTGSTDTQYF
TRBV11-3	-	TRBD1	TRBJ1-3	13	TGTGCCAGCAGCGCCGACAGGGGAGACACCATATATTTT	CASSADRGDTIYF
TRBV30	-	TRBD1	TRBJ1-6	14	TGTGCCTGGAGCCGGACAGGGGATAATTCACCCCTCCACTTT	CAWSRTGDNSPLHF
TRBV27	-	-	TRBJ1-1	13	TGTGCCAGCAGTTTTAGAATGAACACTGAAGCTTTCTTT	CASSFRMNTEAFF
TRBV6-1	-	-	TRBJ1-2	13	TGTGCCAGCAGTGATCCGGGGGTGGATGGCTACACCTTC	CASSDPGVDGYTF
TRBV27	-	-	TRBJ2-7	12	TGTGCCATCCCCTTCGTCGTTTTCGAGCAGTACTTC	CAIPFVVFEQYF
TRBV27	-	TRBD1	TRBJ1-1	13	TGTGCCAGCAGCCGAACAGGGGCCACTGAAGCTTTCTTT	CASSRTGATEAFF
TRBV25-1	-	-	TRBJ1-1	15	TGTGCCAGCAGTCAGTCCCACGGTAGGAGGACTGAAGCTTTCTTT	CASSQSHGRRTEAFF
TRBV30	-	TRBD2	TRBJ2-7	19	TGTGCCTGGAGTGCGGCACGTGGGGTTAGCGGGAGACCCTCCTACGAGCAGTACTTC	CAWSAARGVSGRPSYEQYF